This entry features one TCR beta chain sequence. The antigen is unknown. The CDR3 end falls 3 residues outside the read, so it is completed with the germline J gene. This specimen belongs to a study of T cell clonality in common variable immunodeficiency. Here immunoSEQ multiplex PCR was the method, and the copy in TCRdb shows in-frame clones only, minus some. The sample contains about 8,000 clones, none occurring once; 22% lies in the top ten. Trimming removed 2 bases from V and 0 bases from J, with 13 bases in between. The germline V gene has CDR1 KGHSH and CDR2 LQKENI. The CDR3 consists of 16 residues. The study, taken as a whole, reports: Compared with healthy controls, CVID subjects showed increased TCRbeta clonality, mostly in about a third. Common variable immunodeficiency TCR beta sequences reportedly had fewer deletions and N-nucleotide insertions. Fewer TCRbeta clones were shared among CVID subjects than controls.

This TCR derives from a human donor with common variable immunodeficiency. The sequencing sample was made of peripheral blood mononuclear cells. V gene TRBV18 combines with J gene TRBJ1-1; tentatively, D is TRBD1 (5 bases). CDR3 DNA, as far as it was read: TGTGCCAGCTCACCATACCGAGGGGAGATGAACACTGAA. It codes for CASSPYRGEMNTE. The whole CDR3 sequence reads CASSPYRGEMNTEAFF. The whole variable domain, remainder taken from reference TRBV18 and TRBJ1-1, is NAGVMQNPRHLVRRRGQEARLRCSPMKGHSHVYWYRQLPEEGLKFMVYLQKENIIDESGMPKERFSAEFPKEGPSILRIQQVVRGDSAAYFCASSPYRGEMNTEAFFGQGTRLTVV.